The rows below give T cell receptor beta chains drawn from one sample of a study of blood T cell repertoires in COVID-19. TCRdb's copy holds only in-frame clones and misses some; the assay was immunoSEQ multiplex PCR. The sample records 25,000 to 35,000 clones, 75% to 90% being singletons. Specimen: peripheral blood. These receptors were obtained from a man older than 75 with acute or convalescent COVID-19. Both conserved end residues are part of each CDR3. The D gene is left open where the match is weak. Only some rows state a clone size, as once, few, many or a class for expanded clones.

D	V	size	J	DNA	CDR3
TRBD1	TRBV5-1	-	TRBJ1-1	TGCGCCAGCAGGGTTGGGGACAGGGTGAACACTGAAGCTTTCTTT	CASRVGDRVNTEAFF
TRBD2	TRBV6-5	-	TRBJ2-1	TGTGCCACCGGGGAAAGCGGGGGGGCTTACAATGAGCAGTTCTTC	CATGESGGAYNEQFF
-	TRBV7-9	-	TRBJ2-1	TGTGCCAGCAGCTTCCGGGGAAACTCCTACAATGAGCAGTTCTTC	CASSFRGNSYNEQFF
TRBD1	TRBV30	-	TRBJ1-2	TGTGCCTGGAGTGTAAGCCGAGACAGGGGCCGAGCTAACTATGGCTACACCTTC	CAWSVSRDRGRANYGYTF
TRBD2	TRBV6-5	few	TRBJ2-1	TGTGCCAGCAGAGCGGGACTAGCGGGGAGGAATGAGCAGTTCTTC	CASRAGLAGRNEQFF
TRBD1	TRBV25-1	-	TRBJ2-5	TGTGCCAGCAGTGTCACAGGGGGTTGGCAAGAGACCCAGTACTTC	CASSVTGGWQETQYF
-	TRBV2	-	TRBJ2-5	TGTGCCAGCAGTTTCTCTAGGGGGAAGGAGACCCAGTACTTC	CASSFSRGKETQYF
-	TRBV10-3	-	TRBJ2-1	TGTGCCATCAGTGAGTTAGAGGGGGATGAGCAGTTCTTC	CAISELEGDEQFF
-	TRBV12-3/TRBV12-4	-	TRBJ1-5	TGTGCCAGCAGTTTATCCGAGGATCAGCCCCAGCATTTT	CASSLSEDQPQHF
TRBD1	TRBV29-1	once	TRBJ2-7	TGCAGCGTCCGACAGGGTAGCGAGCAGTACTTC	CSVRQGSEQYF
TRBD1	TRBV5-1	-	TRBJ1-6	TGCGCCAGCAGCGGTGGACAGGGGGGTATAATGTATTCACCCCTCCACTTT	CASSGGQGGIMYSPLHF
TRBD2	TRBV12-3/TRBV12-4	-	TRBJ2-5	TGTGCCAGCAGTGTTAGCGGGGGAGAGACCCAGTACTTC	CASSVSGGETQYF
-	TRBV5-6	-	TRBJ2-6	TGTGCCAGCAGCTGGGGCCGGCGCTCTGGGGCCAACGTCCTGACTTTC	CASSWGRRSGANVLTF
-	TRBV19	-	TRBJ1-5	TGTGCCAGTAGTACGGGACTCGTTCAGCCCCAGCATTTT	CASSTGLVQPQHF
-	TRBV3-1/TRBV3-2	few	TRBJ1-2	TGTGCCAGCAGCCCCCTGAGGAGCGATTATGGCTACACCTTC	CASSPLRSDYGYTF
TRBD1	TRBV7-2	-	TRBJ1-2	TGTGCCAGCAGCTCACGGGACAGGGACGGCTACACCTTC	CASSSRDRDGYTF
-	TRBV5-6	-	TRBJ1-6	TGTGCCAGCAGCTTGTTGGTTGGGAGAGATTCACCCCTCCACTTT	CASSLLVGRDSPLHF
TRBD1	TRBV10-3	-	TRBJ2-7	TGTGCCATCAGCCCTTTACAGGGGGGACGCCACGAGCAGTACTTC	CAISPLQGGRHEQYF
TRBD1	TRBV30	-	TRBJ2-7	TGTGCCTGGAGCCCGGGACAGGGCACCTCCTACGAGCAGTACTTC	CAWSPGQGTSYEQYF
TRBD1	TRBV11-2	-	TRBJ2-7	TGTGCCAGCAGCGCCGGACAGGGTGGCTACGAGCAGTACTTC	CASSAGQGGYEQYF
-	TRBV4-2	-	TRBJ2-7	TGTGCCAGCAGCCAAGATCCTTTACAGGGATGGAACTACGAGCAGTACTTC	CASSQDPLQGWNYEQYF
TRBD1	TRBV2	-	TRBJ1-1	TGTGCCAGCAGTGAAGGGACAGGGAGGAAAGCTTTCTTT	CASSEGTGRKAFF
TRBD1	TRBV29-1	-	TRBJ2-2	TGCAGCGTTAGGAGACAGGGGCTAACCGGGGAGCTGTTTTTT	CSVRRQGLTGELFF
-	TRBV19	once	TRBJ1-5	TGTGCCAGTAGTATAGGCTGGACAGAGCCTCGGCCCCAGCATTTT	CASSIGWTEPRPQHF
TRBD1	TRBV30	-	TRBJ1-2	TGTGCCTTGGGGCAGGGGGCCGGGAGCACCTTC	CALGQGAGSTF
-	TRBV7-2	-	TRBJ2-3	TGTGCCAGCAGCTTAAGGTGGGGCGATACGCAGTATTTT	CASSLRWGDTQYF
-	TRBV3-1/TRBV3-2	-	TRBJ1-3	TGTGCCAGCAGCCTGAATGGAGACACCATATATTTT	CASSLNGDTIYF
TRBD2	TRBV5-1	-	TRBJ2-1	TGCGCCAGCAGCTTCGGACTAGCGGGGGGGAGTGAGCAGTTCTTC	CASSFGLAGGSEQFF
-	TRBV27	-	TRBJ2-1	TGTGCCAGCAGTTTCCAACTGAAATATGAGCAGTTCTTC	CASSFQLKYEQFF
-	TRBV15	-	TRBJ2-5	TGTGCCACCAGCACCGGGTTGGTGGGGGGGCGGACCCAGTACTTC	CATSTGLVGGRTQYF
-	TRBV11-2	-	TRBJ2-3	TGTGCCAGCAGCTGGAGGGGTGGGCAGGACACAGATACGCAGTATTTT	CASSWRGGQDTDTQYF
-	TRBV11-2	-	TRBJ1-5	TGTGCCAGCAGCTTAGGACGAACACAGGGAAATAGCAATCAGCCCCAGCATTTT	CASSLGRTQGNSNQPQHF
-	TRBV5-1	-	TRBJ2-7	TGCGCCAGCAGCCCCCATGCGGGGGCGGGGGACGAGCAGTACTTC	CASSPHAGAGDEQYF
TRBD1	TRBV11-3	-	TRBJ1-1	TGTGCCAGCAGCTTAGGACAGGGGCAAACTGAAGCTTTCTTT	CASSLGQGQTEAFF
TRBD2	TRBV6-5	once	TRBJ2-1	TGTGCCAGCATATTTAGCGGGGGGGCGGGTGAGCAGTTCTTC	CASIFSGGAGEQFF
-	TRBV5-5	-	TRBJ2-7	TGTGCCAGCAGCTTGGACTCCGGGGAGCAGTACTTC	CASSLDSGEQYF
TRBD1	TRBV28	-	TRBJ1-4	TGTGCCAGCGTCCCGCAGGGGGCGCAGAAACTGTTTTTT	CASVPQGAQKLFF
TRBD2	TRBV9	-	TRBJ2-1	TGTGCCAGCAGCGTAGATAGCGGGGCCCTCGATGAGCAGTTCTTC	CASSVDSGALDEQFF
-	TRBV7-8	-	TRBJ1-1	TGTGCCAGCAGCGAAGACAGGAACACTGAAGCTTTCTTT	CASSEDRNTEAFF
TRBD1	TRBV10-3	-	TRBJ1-1	TGTGCCATCAGCAGACAGGGGTATAGTAGTGGAAACACTGAAGCTTTCTTT	CAISRQGYSSGNTEAFF
-	TRBV27	-	TRBJ1-3	TGTGCCAGCAGTCCCCGGGGGGCCGGAAACACCATATATTTT	CASSPRGAGNTIYF